This entry concerns a single TCR beta chain. V lost 5 bases to trimming and J lost 7 bases; unmatched junction nucleotides: 8. The length of the CDR3 is 13 residues. CDR1 is SQVTM and CDR2 is ANQGSEA in the germline V gene. The sample comes from a study of blood T cells in healthy people across ages. The authors ran a second PCR of roughly 6 to 12 cycles using a sample-barcoded 5' primer and a J-beta primer mix. TCRdb reprocessed the 5' RACE reads via MiXCR and lists one record per CDR3 protein. The table shows about 730,000 distinct CDR3 sequences, with roughly 47% occurring only once. The chain recombines TRBV29-1 with TRBJ2-1; TRBD1 aligns across 7 bases. The sample taken for sequencing was blood. This TCR derives from a woman in her fifties or sixties in good health. CDR3 nucleotide sequence: TGCAGCGTTAGACAGGGATCAGTAAATGAGCAGTTCTTC. Protein sequence: CSVRQGSVNEQFF.